The present T cell receptor (beta chain) was sequenced within a study of blood T cell repertoires in COVID-19. In the study overall: PBMCs, B-cell-depleted T cells, or T cells were the source of the cDNA or gDNA that made up the material.

Trimming removed 4 bases from V and 6 bases from J; junction bases left unmatched: 4. The CDR3 contains 12 residues. Germline values: CDR1 SQVTM, CDR2 ANQGSEA. The assay was immunoSEQ multiplex PCR, and TCRdb's table has in-frame clones only and misses some. The profile covers fewer than 120,000 clones, with 72% appearing a single time and about 8.3% taken by the ten largest. Sequencing used peripheral blood. The rearrangement links TRBV29-1 to TRBJ1-2; 8 bases agree with TRBD1. This sequence originates from a woman aged 55-69 years with acute or convalescent COVID-19. The CDR3 DNA reads as TGCAGCGTTGCCCAGGGGGCCAATGGCTACACCTTC. Residues: CSVAQGANGYTF.